The 20 T cell receptor beta chains presented below share a single source sample, sequenced in a study of CXCR3-negative and CXCR3-positive naive CD8 T cells. The authors prepared UMI-labeled TRB cDNA libraries by 5' RACE. For each CDR3 protein, TCRdb gives one entry from its re-call of the 5' RACE reads, without DNA. The sample's table shows 43,000 or so distinct CDR3 sequences. Sequenced sample: naive CXCR3- CD8+ T cells from blood. Indicated subset: CD45RO-CCR7+CD27+CD95- naive CD8+ T cells lacking CXCR3 (TNR3-). These receptors came from a human donor in good health. Some clones in this sample may be carry-over from other donors' samples.

V is TRBV7-6 and J is TRBJ2-2; TCRdb picks TRBD1, but there is no DNA to check that call. Germline-derived CDR1 and CDR2 are SGHVS and FNYEAQ. The CDR3 length is 17 residues. This chain's CDR3 is CASSLSVTGANTGELFF.

The chain uses TRBV6-4 and TRBJ2-1; checking the TCRdb D call of TRBD1 is not possible without DNA. The germline V gene encodes CDR1 MRHNA and CDR2 SNTAGT. The CDR3 length is 13 residues. CDR3: CASSETGSGEQFF.

The chain couples TRBV6-4 to TRBJ2-3; the TRBD1 assignment by TCRdb is unverifiable without DNA. The germline V gene encodes CDR1 MRHNA and CDR2 SNTAGT. There are 14 residues in the CDR3. The CDR3 spells CASRPEQDVDTQYF.

The chain is built from TRBV20-1 and TRBJ2-1; lacking DNA, the TRBD1 call made by TCRdb goes unchecked. The germline CDR1 and CDR2 sequences are DFQATT and SNEGSKA (reference sequence). This CDR3 spans 16 amino acids. The CDR3 is CSARVRGVGGISEQFF.

V is TRBV2 and J is TRBJ2-5. CDR1 is SNHLY and CDR2 is FYNNEI in the germline V gene. There are 13 residues in the CDR3. The CDR3 sequence: CATFVGLSETQYF.

This rearrangement joins TRBV11-2 to TRBJ2-7; lacking DNA, the TRBD1 call made by TCRdb goes unchecked. Germline V gene data show CDR1 as SGHAT and CDR2 as FQNNGV. The CDR3 extends over 15 amino acids. The CDR3 loop is CASSLEGGSTYEQYF.

The chain employs TRBV15 and TRBJ2-1; TCRdb designates TRBD1, a call that cannot be tested without DNA. Germline lookup yields CDR1 LNHNV and CDR2 YYDKDF (reference sequence). CDR3 size: 14 residues. The CDR3: CATSRGQGDNEQFF.

The gene calls are TRBV2 and TRBJ2-7. The CDR3 length is 15 residues. Germline values: CDR1 SNHLY, CDR2 FYNNEI. Here the CDR3 reads CASSELGRRSYEQYF.

The chain couples TRBV28 to TRBJ2-7; TCRdb lists TRBD1, though no DNA is available to test this call. The CDR3 is made up of 16 amino acids. Germline V gene data show CDR1 as MDHEN and CDR2 as SYDVKM. The CDR3 loop reads CASSLEPGGLWYEQYF.

The rearrangement joins TRBV7-6 to TRBJ2-1; the TRBD1 assignment by TCRdb is unverifiable without DNA. Germline V gives CDR1 SGHVS, CDR2 FNYEAQ. The CDR3 runs 16 residues. The CDR3 here is CASSLRGRGIWDEQFF.

The chain has TRBV23-1 and TRBJ2-1. TRBV23-1 is an ORF; its function is uncertain. This CDR3 contains 13 residues. The chain's CDR3 is CASSQSWDNEQFF.

The V gene is TRBV7-9, the J gene TRBJ2-7; as DNA is missing, the TRBD1 call by TCRdb cannot be tested. CDR3 size: 15 residues. Germline-derived CDR1 and CDR2 are SEHNR and FQNEAQ (reference sequence). The CDR3: CASSLYLGGGDEQYF.

This sequence joins TRBV7-9 and TRBJ2-3; TCRdb lists TRBD1, though no DNA is available to test this call. Germline lookup yields CDR1 SEHNR and CDR2 FQNEAQ (reference sequence). CDR3 length equals 14 residues. This CDR3 is CASSTRQITDTQYF.

The chain is built from TRBV29-1 and TRBJ2-7; TCRdb gives TRBD1 as the D gene, but with no DNA this cannot be confirmed. The length of the CDR3 is 12 residues. Germline-derived CDR1 and CDR2 are SQVTM and ANQGSEA. This CDR3 is CSAGQTNYEQYF.

This chain connects TRBV29-1 to TRBJ2-3. Germline CDR1 is SQVTM and CDR2 is ANQGSEA. The CDR3 length is 14 residues. CDR3 in amino acids: CSVGFAILGDPQYF.

This chain joins TRBV4-1 and TRBJ1-5. Germline V gene sequence: CDR1 MGHRA, CDR2 YSYEKL. The CDR3 has 15 residues. CDR3 residues: CASSPRTLSNQPQHF.

The V call is TRBV28, the J call TRBJ2-7; TCRdb's D gene call, TRBD1, goes unchecked for lack of DNA. The CDR3 is made up of 17 amino acids. CDR1 MDHEN and CDR2 SYDVKM come from the germline V gene. The CDR3 sequence is CASSPSHDRARGYEQYF. The full variable domain, its missing parts supplied by reference TRBV28 and TRBJ2-7, is DVKVTQSSRYLVKRTGEKVFLECVQDMDHENMFWYRQDPGLGLRLIYFSYDVKMKEKGDIPEGYSVSREKKERFSLILESASTNQTSMYLCASSPSHDRARGYEQYFGPGTRLTVT.

The chain is built from TRBV6-4 and TRBJ2-2; with no DNA, the TCRdb D assignment of TRBD2 cannot be verified. Germline V lookup: CDR1 MRHNA, CDR2 SNTAGT. CDR3 size: 14 residues. CDR3 in amino acids: CASSASGVTGELFF.

The chain is built from TRBV15 and TRBJ2-1; the D call of TRBD1 rests on TCRdb alone, since no DNA is present to check it. CDR3 size: 14 residues. CDR1 is LNHNV and CDR2 is YYDKDF in the germline V gene (reference sequence). This CDR3 reads CATSPEWGNNEQFF.

This chain uses TRBV23-1 with TRBJ2-3; TCRdb reports TRBD1, a call that lacks DNA to check it against. TRBV23-1 is given ORF status, its function remaining uncertain. This CDR3 comprises 14 residues. The chain's CDR3 is CASSYRQDTDTQYF.